This T cell receptor (beta chain) was recovered during a study of shared clonotypes between healthy human individuals. The CDR3 has 15 amino acids. Trimming pared 5 bases from V and 8 bases from J, leaving 21 bases between. Germline-derived CDR1 and CDR2 are SGHAT and FQNNGV. Produced via immunoSEQ multiplex PCR; TCRdb's table is partial and in-frame only. This sample carries roughly 1,500,000 clones, approximately 98.5% of them seen once, and the ten largest clones take 0.3% to 0.45%. The specimen was naive CD4+ T cells sorted from blood. Subset indicated: CD45RA+ positively selected. The V gene is TRBV11-2, the J gene TRBJ1-2, with D perhaps matching TRBD1 (5 bases). The receptor's source is a man younger than 45 in good health. The CDR3 reads CASSTPRGPRRGYTF. In DNA, the CDR3 is TGTGCCAGCAGCACCCCGCGGGGACCCAGGCGGGGCTACACCTTC.